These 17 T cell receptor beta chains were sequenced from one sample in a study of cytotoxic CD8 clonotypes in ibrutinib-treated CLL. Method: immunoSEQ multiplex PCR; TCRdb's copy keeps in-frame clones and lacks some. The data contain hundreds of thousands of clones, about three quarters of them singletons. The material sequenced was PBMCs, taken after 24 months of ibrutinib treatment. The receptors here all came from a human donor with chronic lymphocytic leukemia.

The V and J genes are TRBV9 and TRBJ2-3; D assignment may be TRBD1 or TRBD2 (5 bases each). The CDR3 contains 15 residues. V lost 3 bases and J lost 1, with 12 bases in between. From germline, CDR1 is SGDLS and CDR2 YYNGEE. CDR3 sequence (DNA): TGTGCCAGCAGCGAGCGGTTAGGGGGCACAGATACGCAGTATTTT. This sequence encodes CASSERLGGTDTQYF.

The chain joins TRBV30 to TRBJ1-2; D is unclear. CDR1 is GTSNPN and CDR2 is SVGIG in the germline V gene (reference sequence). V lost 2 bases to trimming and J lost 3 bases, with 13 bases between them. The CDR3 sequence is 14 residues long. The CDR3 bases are TGTGCCTGGAGTCCGGATAGGGTTTACTATGGCTACACCTTC. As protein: CAWSPDRVYYGYTF.

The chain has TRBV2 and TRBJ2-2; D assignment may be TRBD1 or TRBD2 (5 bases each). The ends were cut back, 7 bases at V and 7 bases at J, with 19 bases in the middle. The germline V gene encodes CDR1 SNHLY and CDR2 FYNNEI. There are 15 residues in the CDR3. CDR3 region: CASTSRGIRFGELFF. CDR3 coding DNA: TGTGCCAGCACGTCACGGGGCATCCGGTTCGGGGAGCTGTTTTTT.

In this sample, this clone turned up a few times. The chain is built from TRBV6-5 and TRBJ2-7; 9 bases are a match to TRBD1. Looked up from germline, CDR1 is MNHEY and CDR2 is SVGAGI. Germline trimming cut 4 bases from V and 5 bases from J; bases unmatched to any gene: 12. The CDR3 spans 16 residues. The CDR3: CASSSTGGTGFHEQYF. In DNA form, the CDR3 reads TGTGCCAGCAGTTCGACAGGGGGGACAGGGTTCCACGAGCAGTACTTC.

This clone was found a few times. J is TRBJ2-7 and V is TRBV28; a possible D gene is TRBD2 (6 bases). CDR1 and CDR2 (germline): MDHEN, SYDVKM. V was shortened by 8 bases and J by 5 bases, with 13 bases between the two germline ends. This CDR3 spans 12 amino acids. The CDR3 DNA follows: TGTGCCAGCGACCGCGGGGTCAACGAGCAGTACTTC. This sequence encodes CASDRGVNEQYF.

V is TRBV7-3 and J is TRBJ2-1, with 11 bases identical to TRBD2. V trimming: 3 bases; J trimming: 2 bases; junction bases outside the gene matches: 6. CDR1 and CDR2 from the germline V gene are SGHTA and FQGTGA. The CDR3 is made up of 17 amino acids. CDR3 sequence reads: CASSFSGTSGPYNEQFF. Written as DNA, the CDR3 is TGTGCCAGCAGCTTCTCCGGGACTAGCGGACCCTACAATGAGCAGTTCTTC. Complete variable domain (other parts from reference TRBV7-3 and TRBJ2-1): GAGVSQTPSNKVTEKGKYVELRCDPISGHTALYWYRQSLGQGPEFLIYFQGTGAADDSGLPNDRFFAVRPEGSVSTLKIQRTERGDSAVYLCASSFSGTSGPYNEQFFGPGTRLTVL.

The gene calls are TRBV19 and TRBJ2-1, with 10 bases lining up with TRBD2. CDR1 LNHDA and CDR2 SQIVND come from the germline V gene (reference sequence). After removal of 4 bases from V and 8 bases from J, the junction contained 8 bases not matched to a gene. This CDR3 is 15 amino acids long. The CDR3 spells CASSTGTSAVDEQFF. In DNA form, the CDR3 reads TGTGCCAGTAGTACCGGGACTAGCGCGGTCGATGAGCAGTTCTTC.

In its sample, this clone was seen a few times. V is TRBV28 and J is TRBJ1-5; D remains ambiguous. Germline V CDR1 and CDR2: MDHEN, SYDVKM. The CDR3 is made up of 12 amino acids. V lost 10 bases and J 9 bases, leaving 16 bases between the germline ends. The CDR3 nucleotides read TGTGCCACTAGGATATCGACAACGCCCCAGCATTTT. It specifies CATRISTTPQHF.

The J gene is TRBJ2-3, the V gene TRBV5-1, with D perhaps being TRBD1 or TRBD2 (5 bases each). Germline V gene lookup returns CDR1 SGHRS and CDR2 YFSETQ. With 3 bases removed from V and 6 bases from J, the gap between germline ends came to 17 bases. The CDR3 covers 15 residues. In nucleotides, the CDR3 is TGCGCCAGCAGCTGGGGGTCCGCCCCCAGGGATACGCAGTATTTT. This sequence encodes CASSWGSAPRDTQYF.

The CDR3 region is CASSERENQPQHF. For the CDR3, the DNA is TGTGCCAGCAGTGAAAGGGAAAATCAGCCCCAGCATTTT. J is TRBJ1-5 and V is TRBV6-1; no firm D call. V lost 2 bases and J 4 bases, leaving 6 bases between the germline ends. CDR3 length: 13 amino acids. The V gene's germline CDR1 is MNHNS and CDR2 SASEGT.

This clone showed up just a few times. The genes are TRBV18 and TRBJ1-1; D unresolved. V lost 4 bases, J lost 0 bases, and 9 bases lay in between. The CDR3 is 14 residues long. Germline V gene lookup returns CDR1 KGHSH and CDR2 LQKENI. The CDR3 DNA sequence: TGTGCCAGCTCACGCGGGCTCATGAACACTGAAGCTTTCTTT. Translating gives CASSRGLMNTEAFF. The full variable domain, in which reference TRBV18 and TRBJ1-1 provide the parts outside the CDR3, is NAGVMQNPRHLVRRRGQEARLRCSPMKGHSHVYWYRQLPEEGLKFMVYLQKENIIDESGMPKERFSAEFPKEGPSILRIQQVVRGDSAAYFCASSRGLMNTEAFFGQGTRLTVV.

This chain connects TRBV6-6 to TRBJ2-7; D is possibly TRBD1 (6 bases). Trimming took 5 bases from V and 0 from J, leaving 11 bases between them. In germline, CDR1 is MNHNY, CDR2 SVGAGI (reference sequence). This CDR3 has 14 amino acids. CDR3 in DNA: TGTGCCAGCAGTAAGACAGGAGGCTCCTACGAGCAGTACTTC. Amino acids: CASSKTGGSYEQYF.

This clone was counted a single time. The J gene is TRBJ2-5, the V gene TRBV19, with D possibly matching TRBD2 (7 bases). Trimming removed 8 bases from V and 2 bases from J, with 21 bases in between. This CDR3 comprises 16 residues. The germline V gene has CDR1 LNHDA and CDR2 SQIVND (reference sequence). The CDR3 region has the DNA TGTGCCAGTCAAGGGGGACCGGGAGGATCGCAAGAGACCCAGTACTTC. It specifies CASQGGPGGSQETQYF.

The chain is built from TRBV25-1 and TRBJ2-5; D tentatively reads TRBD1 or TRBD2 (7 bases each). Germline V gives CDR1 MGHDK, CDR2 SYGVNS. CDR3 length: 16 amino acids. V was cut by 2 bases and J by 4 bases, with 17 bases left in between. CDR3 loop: CASSEIGRGQVETQYF. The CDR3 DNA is TGTGCCAGCAGTGAAATAGGGAGGGGGCAGGTAGAGACCCAGTACTTC.

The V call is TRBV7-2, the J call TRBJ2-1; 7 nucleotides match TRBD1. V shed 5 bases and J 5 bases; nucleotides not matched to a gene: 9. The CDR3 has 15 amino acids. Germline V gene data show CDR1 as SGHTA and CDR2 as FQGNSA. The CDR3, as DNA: TGTGCCAGCAGCATCAGACAGGGTTCGAACAATGAGCAGTTCTTC. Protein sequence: CASSIRQGSNNEQFF.

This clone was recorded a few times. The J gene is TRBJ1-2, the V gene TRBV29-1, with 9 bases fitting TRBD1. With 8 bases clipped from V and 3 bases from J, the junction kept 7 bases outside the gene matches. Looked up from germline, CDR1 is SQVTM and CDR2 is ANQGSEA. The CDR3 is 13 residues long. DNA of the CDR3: TGCAGCACAGGGGGCGCGGGAGACTATGGCTACACCTTC. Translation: CSTGGAGDYGYTF.

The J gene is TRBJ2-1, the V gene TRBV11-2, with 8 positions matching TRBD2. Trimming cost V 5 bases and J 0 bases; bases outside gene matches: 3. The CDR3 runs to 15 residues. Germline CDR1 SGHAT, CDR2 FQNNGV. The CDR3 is CASSLGTSSYNEQFF. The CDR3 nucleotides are TGTGCCAGCAGCCTCGGGACTAGCTCCTACAATGAGCAGTTCTTC.